This TCR beta chain was sequenced during a study of metastatic and nonmetastatic thyroid tumors. Study background: Both malignant and benign thyroid patients supplied peripheral blood and tumor or nodule tissue samples, across which the repertoires of these patients were then compared. General study points: Across blood and tumor, TCR beta diversity in malignant thyroid tumors was reportedly significantly higher than in benign nodules.

Every patient underwent thyroid surgery untreated. MiXCR re-clonotyped the PCR reads for TCRdb. The table includes roughly 28,000 clones, roughly 15% detected once. This clone has at least ten counts. The antigen remains undetermined. The clonotype was recovered from a female donor with papillary thyroid cancer or a benign thyroid nodule (not recorded which). Some clones in this sample may be carry-over from other donors' samples. Source material: blood.

The DNA of the CDR3 is TGCGCCAGCAGCGACCCTGGGAGCGGGGGCTACACCTTC. Translation gives CASSDPGSGGYTF. V usage is TRBV5-1 and J usage is TRBJ1-2; no clear D gene. This CDR3 has 13 residues. CDR1 and CDR2 from the germline V gene are SGHRS and YFSETQ. V shed 4 bases and J shed 8 bases, with 15 bases lying between them. Variable domain in full (rest from reference TRBV5-1 and TRBJ1-2): KAGVTQTPRYLIKTRGQQVTLSCSPISGHRSVSWYQQTPGQGLQFLFEYFSETQRNKGNFPGRFSGRQFSNSRSEMNVSTLELGDSALYLCASSDPGSGGYTFGSGTRLTVV.